These 9 T cell receptor beta chains share one sample of origin, sequenced in a study of blood T cell repertoires in COVID-19. Some clones are missing from TCRdb's copy, which holds only in-frame ones; the method was immunoSEQ multiplex PCR. The sample lists 130,000 to 150,000 clones; more than 75% were seen once. What was sequenced was peripheral blood. These receptors came from a man aged 60 to 75 with active or convalescent COVID-19.

This clone was seen more than once but under ten times. The CDR3 reads CAWGLKGNSPLHF. The CDR3 bases are TGTGCCTGGGGCCTCAAGGGGAATTCACCCCTCCACTTT. The chain recombines TRBV30 with TRBJ1-6; D is perhaps TRBD1 (5 bases). The ends were cut back, 5 bases at V and 7 bases at J, with 12 bases in the middle. Looked up from germline, CDR1 is GTSNPN and CDR2 is SVGIG (reference sequence). The CDR3 consists of 13 residues.

The chain is built from TRBV9 and TRBJ2-3; D is unresolved. Germline CDR1 is SGDLS and CDR2 is YYNGEE. The CDR3 runs 14 residues. V lost 0 bases and J 2 bases, leaving 7 bases between the germline ends. CDR3 amino acids: CASSVDIFTDTQYF. Here the CDR3 DNA reads TGTGCCAGCAGCGTAGACATCTTCACAGATACGCAGTATTTT.

The chain uses TRBV7-2 and TRBJ1-1; 7 bases are a match to TRBD1. V dropped 2 bases and J dropped 0; count of bases not matched to a gene: 12. The CDR3 is 18 residues long. Germline V gene data show CDR1 as SGHTA and CDR2 as FQGNSA. In DNA, the CDR3 is TGTGCCAGCAGCTTACCCAGAGGGGGACAGCGTATGAACACTGAAGCTTTCTTT. Amino acid sequence: CASSLPRGGQRMNTEAFF.

The chain employs TRBV3-1 (or the pseudogene TRBV3-2) and TRBJ2-5, with a possible D match to TRBD2 (6 bases). CDR1 is LGHDT, CDR2 YNNKEL, per germline (reference sequence). The CDR3 covers 12 residues. Trimming cost V 3 bases and J 6 bases, with 8 bases left between them. DNA for the CDR3: TGTGCCAGCAGCCAGGGACTTCAGACCCAGTACTTC. This encodes CASSQGLQTQYF.

V usage is TRBV3-1 (or the pseudogene TRBV3-2) and J usage is TRBJ1-4; D is uncertain. Trimming took off 0 bases at V and 5 bases at J, with 7 bases between the two ends. Germline-derived CDR1 and CDR2 are LGHDT and YNNKEL (reference sequence). The length of the CDR3 is 14 residues. DNA of the CDR3: TGTGCCAGCAGCCAAGATCACACGAATGAAAAACTGTTTTTT. It yields the protein CASSQDHTNEKLFF.

With respect to this clone: Other DNA sequences from this sample encode an identical CDR3 as well. V gene TRBV3-1 (or the pseudogene TRBV3-2) combines with J gene TRBJ1-6, with D uncertain. The ends were cut back, 1 base at V and 7 bases at J, with 5 bases in the middle. Per germline, CDR1 LGHDT and CDR2 YNNKEL (reference sequence). The CDR3 runs to 13 residues. The CDR3, as DNA: TGTGCCAGCAGCCAAGGCAGAAATTCACCCCTCCACTTT. It encodes CASSQGRNSPLHF.

The chain combines TRBV21-1 with TRBJ1-1; TRBD1, as called in the table, went unchecked against the DNA. TRBV21-1 is noted as a pseudogene. The CDR3 consists of 14 residues. The CDR3 coding sequence is TGTGCCAGCATCCTCGACATGTCGTACGCTGAAGCTTTCTTT. Its protein product is CASILDMSYAEAFF.

V is TRBV18 and J is TRBJ1-2; tentative D call: TRBD1 (6 bases). The CDR3 length is 13 residues. CDR1 and CDR2 (germline): KGHSH, LQKENI. V was trimmed by 3 bases and J by 4 bases, leaving 9 bases between them. This CDR3 is CASSPGTTYGYTF. In nucleotides, the CDR3 is TGTGCCAGCTCACCGGGGACAACCTATGGCTACACCTTC.

This clone has just a few counts. CDR3 bases: TGTGCCAGCAGCCAAAAACTAGCGGGCGTTTACGAGCAGTACTTC. As protein: CASSQKLAGVYEQYF. This chain uses TRBV7-2 with TRBJ2-7; 9 nucleotides match TRBD2. The CDR3 covers 15 residues. Germline V gives CDR1 SGHTA, CDR2 FQGNSA. V shed 5 bases and J 4 bases; nucleotides not matched to a gene: 9.